The 3 T cell receptor beta chains in this list originate from one sample, sequenced in a study of T cells in Graves' hyperthyroidism and ophthalmopathy. Researchers amplified the TCR beta CDR3 regions from RNA transcripts. In the first-round RT-PCR of the TCR CDR3, the HTBI primer set was used. Each CDR3 protein is one row after TCRdb ran MiXCR on the multiplex PCR reads. The sample lists about 540,000 distinct CDR3 sequences; roughly 50% were seen once. The specimen sequenced was peripheral blood or thyroid tissue (not recorded which). The source is a woman aged 18-35 years with Graves' hyperthyroidism.

The genes are TRBV2 and TRBJ2-7; 11 nucleotides line up with TRBD2. Germline V gene sequence: CDR1 SNHLY, CDR2 FYNNEI. This CDR3 has 18 residues. With 3 bases clipped from V and 7 bases from J, the junction kept 17 bases outside the gene matches. Here the CDR3 reads CASSDLVQLAGEIDEQYF. CDR3 coding DNA: TGTGCCAGCAGTGATCTTGTACAACTAGCGGGAGAAATCGATGAGCAGTACTTC.

V is TRBV5-1 and J is TRBJ2-3, with D unclear. The germline gives CDR1 SGHRS, CDR2 YFSETQ. The length of the CDR3 is 15 residues. Between the trimmed V and J ends, which lost 1 base and 0 bases, there was a span of 9 bases. The CDR3 DNA follows: TGCGCCAGCAGCTTGCGTGGTACTAGCACAGATACGCAGTATTTT. As protein: CASSLRGTSTDTQYF.

This clonotype was found many times. CDR3 protein: CASSQPGVGATNYGYTF. The CDR3 coding sequence is TGCGCCAGCAGCCAACCGGGTGTCGGCGCGACAAACTATGGCTACACCTTC. The genes are TRBV4-1 and TRBJ1-2; D is undetermined. The CDR3 loop spans 17 amino acids. V lost 2 bases, J lost 2 bases, and 18 bases lay in between. Germline-derived CDR1 and CDR2 are MGHRA and YSYEKL.